These 18 T cell receptor beta chains came from one sample sequenced in a study of T cells in Graves' hyperthyroidism and ophthalmopathy. Amplification of TCR beta CDR3 regions used RNA as the template. During a first-round RT-PCR of the TCR CDR3, the HTBI primer set was used. TCRdb reprocessed the multiplex PCR reads with MiXCR, giving one entry per CDR3 protein. The data show around 360,000 distinct CDR3 sequences, roughly 15% seen once. Sample: blood. The receptors were sampled from a woman aged 55 to 70 with Graves' ophthalmopathy.

This clonotype was seen ten or more times. The J gene is TRBJ2-1, the V gene TRBV5-6; no clear D. Germline loops: CDR1 SGHDT, CDR2 YYEEEE. V shed 0 bases and J shed 7 bases, with 14 bases lying between them. This CDR3 has 15 amino acids. CDR3 sequence reads: CASSLARIWLNEQFF. CDR3 nucleotide sequence: TGTGCCAGCAGCTTGGCCCGGATATGGTTAAATGAGCAGTTCTTC. Filled out from reference TRBV5-6 and TRBJ2-1, the complete variable domain reads DAGVTQSPTHLIKTRGQQVTLRCSPKSGHDTVSWYQQALGQGPQFIFQYYEEEERQRGNFPDRFSGHQFPNYSSELNVNALLLGDSALYLCASSLARIWLNEQFFGPGTRLTVL.

Many counts were recorded for this clonotype. The gene calls are TRBV7-2 and TRBJ2-7, with a weak D call TRBD2 (6 bases). Per germline, CDR1 SGHTA and CDR2 FQGNSA. The CDR3 consists of 16 residues. Trimming shortened V by 5 bases and J by 0 bases, and 17 bases separated the two germline ends. The CDR3 bases are TGTGCCAGCAGCCTAAGCCGGGACTTAAGCTCCTACGAGCAGTACTTC. Amino acids: CASSLSRDLSSYEQYF.

This clonotype occurred many times. The chain uses TRBV6-5 and TRBJ2-7; 8 positions agree with TRBD2. From germline, CDR1 is MNHEY and CDR2 SVGAGI. This CDR3 contains 15 residues. V gave up 2 bases and J gave up 2 bases; unmatched junction bases: 5. The CDR3: CASSYGLAGPYEQYF. CDR3 DNA: TGTGCCAGCAGTTACGGTCTAGCGGGCCCCTACGAGCAGTACTTC.

The V call is TRBV28, the J call TRBJ2-1, with 13 positions matching TRBD2. Trimming at V came to 5 bases and at J to 9 bases, leaving 10 bases not matched to a gene. The CDR3 runs 16 residues. The germline gives CDR1 MDHEN, CDR2 SYDVKM. The CDR3 DNA is TGTGCCAGCAGTCCAAGGACTAGCGGGAGTAGGGGTGAGCAGTTCTTC. Translation: CASSPRTSGSRGEQFF.

This chain links TRBV6-1 with TRBJ2-7; 12 nucleotides align to TRBD1. Germline V CDR1 and CDR2: MNHNS, SASEGT. Trimming took 6 bases from V and 4 from J; bases not matched to a gene: 7. The CDR3 extends over 15 amino acids. The CDR3 region has the DNA TGTGCCAGCAGCCGACGGGACAGGGGGCCTTACGAGCAGTACTTC. This translates into CASSRRDRGPYEQYF.

The chain joins TRBV12-3 or TRBV12-4 to TRBJ2-7; TRBD1 aligns across 9 bases. CDR3 length equals 15 residues. After removal of 2 bases from V and 4 bases from J, the junction contained 6 bases not matched to a gene. The CDR3 nucleotides are TGTGCCAGCAGTTTAATAGTGACAGGGGGATACGAGCAGTACTTC. The encoded protein is CASSLIVTGGYEQYF.

The sample holds a few counts of this clonotype. This rearrangement joins TRBV29-1 to TRBJ1-1; 9 bases line up with TRBD1. Trimming cost V 7 bases and J 4 bases; bases outside gene matches: 4. The CDR3 is made up of 12 amino acids. Per germline, CDR1 SQVTM and CDR2 ANQGSEA. The CDR3 loop is CSGTGASTEAFF. The CDR3 DNA reads as TGCAGCGGGACAGGGGCGAGCACTGAAGCTTTCTTT.

This clonotype turned up a few times. J is TRBJ1-5 and V is TRBV7-9; TRBD1 matches 7 bases. The germline gives CDR1 SEHNR, CDR2 FQNEAQ (reference sequence). The CDR3 has 15 amino acids. V lost 5 bases and J lost 2; bases outside the gene matches: 6. CDR3 loop: CASSPTGSGNQPQHF. CDR3 nucleotides: TGTGCCAGCAGCCCGACAGGGTCGGGCAATCAGCCCCAGCATTTT.

The J gene is TRBJ1-1, the V gene TRBV20-1; D might be TRBD1 (5 bases). The germline gives CDR1 DFQATT, CDR2 SNEGSKA (reference sequence). The V and J ends lost 3 bases and 6 bases respectively, with 11 bases between them. The CDR3 has 12 residues. The CDR3: CSASLARAEAFF. The CDR3 nucleotides are TGCAGTGCTAGCTTGGCCAGGGCTGAAGCTTTCTTT.

There are a few counts of this clonotype. This rearrangement joins TRBV20-1 to TRBJ2-7; 11 bases are a match to TRBD2. Germline lookup yields CDR1 DFQATT and CDR2 SNEGSKA (reference sequence). After removal of 6 bases from V and 1 base from J, the junction contained 14 bases not matched to a gene. The CDR3 extends over 17 amino acids. The CDR3 here is CSAPSLLAGVKSYEQYF. DNA of the CDR3: TGCAGTGCCCCGTCACTACTAGCGGGAGTCAAGTCCTACGAGCAGTACTTC.

The chain couples TRBV29-1 to TRBJ2-5; D is uncertain. Germline V gives CDR1 SQVTM, CDR2 ANQGSEA. The CDR3 is 16 residues long. V lost 7 bases to trimming and J lost 7 bases, with 28 bases between them. This chain's CDR3 is CSATPVSGGVRGTQYF. The CDR3 DNA reads TGCAGCGCCACCCCGGTTAGTGGTGGAGTTAGAGGGACCCAGTACTTC.

This clonotype was found many times. The V and J genes are TRBV29-1 and TRBJ2-7; TRBD1 matches at 8 bases. The CDR3 spans 17 residues. V trimming: 7 bases; J trimming: 4 bases; junction bases outside the gene matches: 21. CDR1 is SQVTM, CDR2 ANQGSEA, per germline. CDR3 bases: TGCAGCGCCGAAATAGGGGGAGACAGGGGTATAAGGTACGAGCAGTACTTC. It is translated as CSAEIGGDRGIRYEQYF.

Turning to this clonotype: This sequence may be a read error, since a much larger clone differs from it by one base. The rearrangement links TRBV6-1 to TRBJ2-5, with 9 positions matching TRBD2. V dropped 6 bases and J dropped 5; count of bases not matched to a gene: 4. CDR3 size: 13 residues. Germline assignment: CDR1 MNHNS and CDR2 SASEGT. The CDR3 sequence: CASRSSGKETQYF. CDR3 sequence (DNA): TGTGCCAGCAGATCTAGCGGGAAGGAGACCCAGTACTTC.

This clonotype appeared many times. V is TRBV11-2 and J is TRBJ2-7; weak D call: TRBD1 (6 bases). This CDR3 is built from 14 residues. Germline lookup yields CDR1 SGHAT and CDR2 FQNNGV. V dropped 1 base and J dropped 2 bases, with 9 bases sitting between them. The CDR3 sequence: CASSLGDNTYEQYF. In nucleotides, the CDR3 is TGTGCCAGCAGCTTAGGGGACAACACCTACGAGCAGTACTTC.

This clonotype was seen only a few times. The CDR3 DNA is TGTGCCAGCTCACCCGCTAGCGGAGGGGTCTCAGATACGCAGTATTTT. Residues: CASSPASGGVSDTQYF. The chain uses TRBV18 and TRBJ2-3; 7 positions agree with TRBD2. Germline CDR1 KGHSH, CDR2 LQKENI. The CDR3 sequence is 16 residues long. V dropped 3 bases and J dropped 4; count of bases not matched to a gene: 10. Filled out from reference TRBV18 and TRBJ2-3, the complete variable domain reads NAGVMQNPRHLVRRRGQEARLRCSPMKGHSHVYWYRQLPEEGLKFMVYLQKENIIDESGMPKERFSAEFPKEGPSILRIQQVVRGDSAAYFCASSPASGGVSDTQYFGPGTRLTVL.

This clonotype was seen many times. The CDR3 reads CASSPPLMSSYNEQFF. The CDR3 bases are TGTGCCAGCAGTCCACCTTTAATGAGCTCCTACAATGAGCAGTTCTTC. V and J are TRBV11-2 and TRBJ2-1; D is unresolved. CDR3 length: 16 amino acids. V dropped 6 bases and J dropped 0 bases, with 15 bases sitting between them. Germline V gives CDR1 SGHAT, CDR2 FQNNGV.

A word on this clonotype: Relative to the germline gene, one junction end is altered; a read error may explain this. The chain links TRBV11-2 to TRBJ2-1; the match to TRBD2 covers 7 bases. The V gene's germline CDR1 is SGHAT and CDR2 FQNNGV. This CDR3 contains 17 residues. The CDR3 spells CAGSLEGLAESYNEQFF. The CDR3 nucleotides are TGTGCCGGCAGCTTGGAGGGCCTAGCGGAGTCCTACAATGAGCAGTTCTTC.

This clonotype appeared a few times. The chain links TRBV19 to TRBJ2-2, with TRBD1 matching over 9 bases. The CDR3 is made up of 17 amino acids. Trimming took 9 bases from V and 0 from J; bases not matched to a gene: 11. Per the germline V gene, CDR1 is LNHDA and CDR2 is SQIVND (reference sequence). The CDR3 region is CASRTGAAFANTGELFF. CDR3 DNA: TGTGCCAGCAGGACAGGGGCCGCATTCGCGAACACCGGGGAGCTGTTTTTT.